The clone carrying this T cell receptor (beta chain) was found a few times. Its target is unknown. This specimen belongs to a study of T-cell memory formation after mild COVID-19. General observations from the study: From day 15 to 85, contracting clones were balanced between CD4 and CD8, whereas later expanders leaned toward CD4+. Pre-infection memory carried some responding clones, suggesting that cross-reactive memory joined.

The CDR3 length is 15 residues. V lost 3 bases and J lost 2, with 9 bases in between. CDR1 and CDR2 (germline): SGDLS, YYNGEE. Amplification by 5'RACE using constant-segment primers produced TCR alpha and TCR beta cDNA libraries that carried sample barcodes and UMIs. TCRdb itself ran the 5' RACE reads through MiXCR, one entry per CDR3 protein. This table has hundreds of thousands of distinct CDR3 sequences, less than 25% appearing once. Input material: PBMCs or a T cell subset sorted from them (not recorded which). The chain joins TRBV9 to TRBJ1-6, with D unresolved. The receptor was isolated from an adult woman who had mild COVID-19 (a few samples of this study predate the infection). Cell type and time point are not known. CDR3 loop: CASSADITYNSPLHF. The DNA of the CDR3 is TGTGCCAGCAGCGCGGATATCACCTATAATTCACCCCTCCACTTT.